The 2 T cell receptor beta chains in this list originate from one sample, sequenced in a study of cytomegalovirus exposure and HLA in healthy donors. Use of 60 Vbeta and 13 Jbeta primers characterized the PCR. Clones were read by immunoSEQ multiplex PCR, and TCRdb kept only the in-frame ones, dropping some. This table lists about 39,000 clones. Sequencing used PBMCs. These receptors were collected from a woman aged 25 to 39 in good health and CMV-seropositive.

The chain combines TRBV6-6 with TRBJ2-2; unclear D gene. Trimming cost V 7 bases and J 6 bases, with 15 bases left between them. This CDR3 spans 14 amino acids. Per the germline V gene, CDR1 is MNHNY and CDR2 is SVGAGI (reference sequence). The CDR3 region has the DNA TGTGCCAGCACCCGACCTAGTTATCCCGGGGAGCTGTTTTTT. It encodes CASTRPSYPGELFF.

CDR3 loop: CASSVTGSEAYEQYF. DNA of the CDR3: TGTGCCAGCAGCGTTACAGGGTCAGAGGCCTACGAGCAGTACTTC. V usage is TRBV5-5 and J usage is TRBJ2-7; D possibly corresponds to TRBD1 (6 bases). CDR1 SGHKS and CDR2 YYEKEE come from the germline V gene (reference sequence). V was shortened by 4 bases and J by 2 bases, with 16 bases between the two germline ends. CDR3 length: 15 amino acids.